Below, one T cell receptor (beta chain) is given with its context. Its cognate antigen is unknown. The data were taken from a study of T cells and copy number aberrations in small-cell lung cancer. General observations from the study: Compared with adjacent lung tissue, tumors had lower T-cell richness and clonality and non-significantly lower density.

Libraries were prepared by immunoSEQ multiplex PCR; TCRdb keeps only in-frame clonotypes and omits some of them. The data hold some 1,700 clones, with about 85% observed a single time. Donors had limited-stage small-cell lung cancer and underwent surgical resection in Hangzhou, China, between about 2008 and 2020. The CDR3 has 14 amino acids. Germline lookup yields CDR1 SQVTM and CDR2 ANQGSEA. V trimming: 1 base; J trimming: 5 bases; junction bases outside the gene matches: 6. This TCR derives from a man aged 55 to 70 with small cell lung cancer. The chain couples TRBV29-1 to TRBJ2-5, with 8 bases aligning to TRBD1. Sequenced material: normal tissue next to the tumor. The CDR3 reads CSVEAPRGRETQYF. CDR3 nucleotides: TGCAGCGTTGAAGCTCCCAGGGGGCGGGAGACCCAGTACTTC. Complete variable domain (other parts from reference TRBV29-1 and TRBJ2-5): SAVISQKPSRDICQRGTSLTIQCQVDSQVTMMFWYRQQPGQSLTLIATANQGSEATYESGFVIDKFPISRPNLTFSTLTVSNMSPEDSSIYLCSVEAPRGRETQYFGPGTRLLVL.